What follows is one TCR beta chain and its context. Sequencing was performed with immunoSEQ multiplex PCR; in TCRdb, only in-frame clones are kept and a portion is missing. Counted here are 200,000 or so clones, 80% to 85% occurring once; the ten biggest clones make up about 4.8%. CDR3 length: 16 amino acids. With 6 bases removed from V and 6 bases from J, the gap between germline ends came to 21 bases. Germline CDR1 and CDR2: MNHEY and SVGEGT. This sample was included in a study of blood T cell repertoires in COVID-19. For the study at large: From T cells, B-cell-depleted T cells, or PBMCs came the material, which was cDNA or gDNA.

The specimen sequenced was peripheral blood. This clonotype originated in a woman aged 25 to 39 with acute or convalescent COVID-19. The V gene is TRBV6-2 or TRBV6-3, the J gene TRBJ2-1; the D gene is possibly TRBD2 (6 bases). As DNA, the CDR3 is TGTGCCAGCAGCAGTTTGCTTGGTCCCGGGGGCAATGAGCAGTTCTTC. Translating gives CASSSLLGPGGNEQFF.